This is a list of T cell receptor beta chains from one sample in a study of blood T cell repertoires in COVID-19. Assay: immunoSEQ multiplex PCR; the TCRdb copy retains only in-frame clones and omits some. Of about 30,000 clones listed, 85% to 90% are singletons. The sequenced sample was peripheral blood. The source is a human donor with active COVID-19. The donor label of this sample is uncertain. The CDR3 runs from the conserved cysteine through the conserved F or W. D genes are given only for firm matches. Clone sizes are given selectively: once, few, many, or a class where the clone is expanded.

>TRBJ1-1|TRBD1|.|TRBV28
TGTGCCAGCAGTTTACTAACGGGACAGGCTGAAGCTTTCTTT
CASSLLTGQAEAFF
>TRBJ2-7|TRBD2|once|TRBV4-2
TGTGCCAGCAGCCAAGATCGAACTAGCGGTTACGAGCAGTACTTC
CASSQDRTSGYEQYF
>TRBJ2-1|TRBD1|.|TRBV5-1
TGCGCCAGCAGCGAGGGACAGGAGAACAATGAGCAGTTCTTC
CASSEGQENNEQFF
>TRBJ2-5|.|once|TRBV30
TGTGCCTGGAGTGTCATTCGGAGCGAGAATAGGTACCAAGAGACCCAGTACTTC
CAWSVIRSENRYQETQYF
>TRBJ2-7|TRBD1|.|TRBV9
TGTGCCAGCAGCGCTACGGACAGGGCCTACGAGCAGTACTTC
CASSATDRAYEQYF
>TRBJ2-7|.|once|TRBV11-3
TGTGCCAGCAGCTTAGAGGGACACGGACCCTACGAGCAGTACTTC
CASSLEGHGPYEQYF
>TRBJ2-7|.|.|TRBV7-9
TGTGCCAGCAGCTTAGGACAGGCAACCTACGAGCAGTACTTC
CASSLGQATYEQYF
>TRBJ2-2|.|.|TRBV9
TGTGCCAGCAGCGTCGTGTGGAACACCGGGGAGCTGTTTTTT
CASSVVWNTGELFF
>TRBJ1-1|.|.|TRBV27
TGTGCCAGCAGTTTCTCGGGGGGGAACACTGAAGCTTTCTTT
CASSFSGGNTEAFF
>TRBJ1-2|.|few|TRBV7-2
TGTGCCAGCAGCTTATCAACTTCCTATGGCTACACCTTC
CASSLSTSYGYTF
>TRBJ2-7|TRBD1|.|TRBV7-9
TGTGCCAGCAGCGTTAGAATGGGGACAGGGGGGTACGAGCAGTACTTC
CASSVRMGTGGYEQYF
>TRBJ2-7|TRBD1|.|TRBV6-6
TGTGCCAGCAGTCTCGACAGGGATAGGTACGAGCAGTACTTC
CASSLDRDRYEQYF
>TRBJ2-7|.|.|TRBV7-9
TGTGCCAGCAGCCTCTCCGGGACATTGACCTACGAGCAGTACTTC
CASSLSGTLTYEQYF
>TRBJ1-1|.|.|TRBV6-1
TGTGCCAGCAGTGAAGAGTCCGGGGCTTTCTTT
CASSEESGAFF
>TRBJ1-4|TRBD1|.|TRBV7-2
TGTGCCAGCAGCTCCCAACACAGGGGTCGGGATGAAAAACTGTTTTTT
CASSSQHRGRDEKLFF
>TRBJ2-3|.|.|TRBV6-5
TGTGCCAGCAGTTCCAACAGGGCGCTACAAGCAGATACGCAGTATTTT
CASSSNRALQADTQYF
>TRBJ2-3|TRBD1|.|TRBV7-2
TGTGCCAGCAGCTTACCCCAGGGGGCAACAGATACGCAGTATTTT
CASSLPQGATDTQYF
>TRBJ2-3|.|once|TRBV13
TGTGCCAGCAGCTCTCGACTAAGCCCCGGGGATACGCAGTATTTT
CASSSRLSPGDTQYF
>TRBJ2-7|TRBD1|.|TRBV7-9
TGTGCCAGCAGCTCTAAACGGACAGGCAGCTCCTACGAGCAGTACTTC
CASSSKRTGSSYEQYF
>TRBJ2-5|TRBD2|.|TRBV2
TGTGCCAGCGGAGCGGGAGGGCCGGAGGAGACCCAGTACTTC
CASGAGGPEETQYF
>TRBJ2-3|TRBD1|.|TRBV11-1
TGTGCCAGCAGCCCACAGGGGTTCCTACCACCAGATACGCAGTATTTT
CASSPQGFLPPDTQYF
>TRBJ1-3|.|.|TRBV6-5
TGTGCCAGCAGACAAGGGGGGGGTGGAAACACCATATATTTT
CASRQGGGGNTIYF
>TRBJ2-7|.|.|TRBV28
TGTGTGACAGGTTCTATATCCTACGAGCAGTACTTC
CVTGSISYEQYF
>TRBJ1-3|TRBD1|.|TRBV5-1
TGCGCCAGCAGCTTGGCGGGACAGGGAAACACCATATATTTT
CASSLAGQGNTIYF
>TRBJ1-4|TRBD1|once|TRBV2
TGTGCCAGCAGTCCTGAACTTGACAGGGTGATTGAAAAACTGTTTTTT
CASSPELDRVIEKLFF
>TRBJ2-3|.|.|TRBV5-1
TGCGCCAGCAGTGAGGCGAGTACAGATACGCAGTATTTT
CASSEASTDTQYF
>TRBJ2-6|.|once|TRBV18
TGTGCCAGCTCACCTCAGGGTTCTGGGGCCAACGTCCTGACTTTC
CASSPQGSGANVLTF